This record concerns one TCR beta chain sequence. What it binds is not known. CDR1 and CDR2 from the germline V gene are LNHDA and SQIVND (reference sequence). Between the trimmed V and J ends, which lost 7 bases and 7 bases, there was a span of 19 bases. This CDR3 has 14 residues. The data stem from a study of T cell responses to AZD1222 COVID-19 vaccine. Study outcomes and limitations: Repertoires were sampled only after the peak T cell response. Spike-wide vaccine-associated CD4 TCRs dominated at 160-218 and 743-854. A reported finding is that nearly half of spike-specific TCRs target unmutated variant regions. Donors were mostly white British, more females; clonal diversity possibly underestimated.

Here immunoSEQ multiplex PCR was the method, and the copy in TCRdb shows in-frame clones only, minus some. The sample lists some 140,000 clones; around 85% were seen once. The rearrangement uses TRBV19 and TRBJ2-5; the D call may be TRBD1 or TRBD2 (5 bases each). This sequence was found in an adult who received the MenACWY meningococcal vaccine as a control. The input for sequencing was peripheral blood, taken 28 days after the second dose of the MenACWY control vaccine. As DNA, the CDR3 is TGTGCCAGTAACGATCTAGGAACGAGGGGGACCCAGTACTTC. This sequence encodes CASNDLGTRGTQYF. Filled out from reference TRBV19 and TRBJ2-5, the complete variable domain reads DGGITQSPKYLFRKEGQNVTLSCEQNLNHDAMYWYRQDPGQGLRLIYYSQIVNDFQKGDIAEGYSVSREKKESFPLTVTSAQKNPTAFYLCASNDLGTRGTQYFGPGTRLLVL.